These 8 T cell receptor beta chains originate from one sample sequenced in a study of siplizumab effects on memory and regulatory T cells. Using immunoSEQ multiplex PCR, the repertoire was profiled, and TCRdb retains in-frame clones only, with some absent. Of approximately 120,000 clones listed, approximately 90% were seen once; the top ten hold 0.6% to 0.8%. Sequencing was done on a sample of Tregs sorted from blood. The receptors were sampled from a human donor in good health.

The CDR3 DNA reads TGCGCCAGCAGCTCCTGGACTAGCGGGACTATGTACCAAGAGACCCAGTACTTC. Translation gives CASSSWTSGTMYQETQYF. The genes are TRBV5-1 and TRBJ2-5, with TRBD2 identical over 12 bases. The CDR3 has 18 amino acids. Germline lookup yields CDR1 SGHRS and CDR2 YFSETQ. J was trimmed by 0 bases and V by 3 bases; bases with no gene match: 9. Full variable domain (missing parts from reference TRBV5-1 and TRBJ2-5): KAGVTQTPRYLIKTRGQQVTLSCSPISGHRSVSWYQQTPGQGLQFLFEYFSETQRNKGNFPGRFSGRQFSNSRSEMNVSTLELGDSALYLCASSSWTSGTMYQETQYFGPGTRLLVL.

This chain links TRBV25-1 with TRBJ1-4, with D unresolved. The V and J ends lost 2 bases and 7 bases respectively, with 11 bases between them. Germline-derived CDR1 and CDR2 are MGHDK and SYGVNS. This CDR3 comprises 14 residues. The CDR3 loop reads CASSEGRATEKLFF. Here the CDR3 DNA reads TGTGCCAGCAGTGAAGGACGGGCTACTGAAAAACTGTTTTTT.

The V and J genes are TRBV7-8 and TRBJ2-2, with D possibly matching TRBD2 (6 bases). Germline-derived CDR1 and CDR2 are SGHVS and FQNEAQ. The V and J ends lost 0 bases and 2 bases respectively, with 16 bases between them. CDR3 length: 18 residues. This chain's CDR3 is CASSLAIGAGHNTGELFF. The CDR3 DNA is TGTGCCAGCAGCTTAGCGATTGGAGCGGGTCATAACACCGGGGAGCTGTTTTTT.

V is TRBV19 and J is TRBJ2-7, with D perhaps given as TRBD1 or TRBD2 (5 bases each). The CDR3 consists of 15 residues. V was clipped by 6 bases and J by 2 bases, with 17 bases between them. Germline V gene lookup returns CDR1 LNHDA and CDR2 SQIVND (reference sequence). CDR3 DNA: TGTGCCAGTAGCACCGCCCGGGACGGTGCCTACGAGCAGTACTTC. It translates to CASSTARDGAYEQYF.

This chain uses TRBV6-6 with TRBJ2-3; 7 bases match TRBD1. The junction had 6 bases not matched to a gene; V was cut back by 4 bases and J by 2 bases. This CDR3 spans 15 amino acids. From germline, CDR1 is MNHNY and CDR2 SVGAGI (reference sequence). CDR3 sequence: CASSSSGTDTDTQYF. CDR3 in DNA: TGTGCCAGCAGTTCATCCGGGACAGACACAGATACGCAGTATTTT.

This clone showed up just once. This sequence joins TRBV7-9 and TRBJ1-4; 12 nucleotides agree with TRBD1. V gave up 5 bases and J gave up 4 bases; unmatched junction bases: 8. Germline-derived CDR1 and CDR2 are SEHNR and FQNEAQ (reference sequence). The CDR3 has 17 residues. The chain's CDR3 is CASSRMGQGADNEKLFF. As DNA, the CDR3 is TGTGCCAGCAGCCGAATGGGACAGGGGGCGGATAATGAAAAACTGTTTTTT.

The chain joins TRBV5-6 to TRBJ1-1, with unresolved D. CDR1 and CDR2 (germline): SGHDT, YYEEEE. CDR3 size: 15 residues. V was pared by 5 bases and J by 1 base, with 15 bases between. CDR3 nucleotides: TGTGCCAGCAGTTTCCTGGGCAAGAAGAACACTGAAGCTTTCTTT. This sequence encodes CASSFLGKKNTEAFF.

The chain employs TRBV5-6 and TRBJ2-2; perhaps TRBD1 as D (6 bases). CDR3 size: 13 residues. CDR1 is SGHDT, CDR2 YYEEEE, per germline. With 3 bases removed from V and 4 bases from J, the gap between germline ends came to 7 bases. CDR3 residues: CASSWGPTGELFF. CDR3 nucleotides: TGTGCCAGCAGCTGGGGGCCCACCGGGGAGCTGTTTTTT.